The rows below give T cell receptor beta chains drawn from one sample of a study of blood T cell repertoires in COVID-19. Using immunoSEQ multiplex PCR, the repertoire was profiled, and TCRdb retains in-frame clones only, with some absent. The table shows more than 140,000 clones, with 86% occurring only once. Material: peripheral blood. These receptors originate from a woman in her fifties or sixties with acute or convalescent COVID-19. Both conserved end residues are part of each CDR3. A D gene is named only where the DNA matches it firmly. Part of the rows lack a size; the others show once, few, many or a class for expanded clones.

>.|TRBV4-1|.|TRBJ1-6
CASSQVSAGWNSPLHF
TGCGCCAGCAGCCAAGTGTCTGCAGGGTGGAATTCACCCCTCCACTTT
>.|TRBV19|.|TRBJ1-2
CASSINRGQGSYGYTF
TGTGCCAGTAGTATCAACCGAGGGCAGGGGTCCTATGGCTACACCTTC
>.|TRBV10-2|.|TRBJ1-1
CASSVGGSTEAFF
TGCGCCAGCAGTGTGGGGGGTAGCACTGAAGCTTTCTTT
>.|TRBV19|.|TRBJ2-2
CASYSRGTNTGELFF
TGTGCCTCCTATAGTAGGGGAACGAACACCGGGGAGCTGTTTTTT
>.|TRBV5-1|.|TRBJ1-3
CASSSQGENTIYF
TGCGCCAGCAGCTCACAGGGCGAAAACACCATATATTTT
>.|TRBV5-8|.|TRBJ1-5
CASSLGQRQPQHF
TGTGCCAGCAGCTTGGGACAGAGACAGCCCCAGCATTTT
>.|TRBV3-1/TRBV3-2|.|TRBJ2-7
CASSQVGQGHRPYEQYF
TGTGCCAGCAGCCAAGTGGGGCAGGGCCATCGGCCCTACGAGCAGTACTTC
>.|TRBV24-1|TRBD2|TRBJ2-3
CATSDHQRGNTDTQYF
TGTGCCACCAGTGACCACCAGCGGGGGAACACAGATACGCAGTATTTT
>few|TRBV6-2/TRBV6-3|TRBD2|TRBJ2-1
CASSWVGRGTYNEQFF
TGTGCCAGCAGTTGGGTGGGGAGGGGCACCTACAATGAGCAGTTCTTC
>.|TRBV6-5|.|TRBJ1-6
CAGQQGNSPLHF
TGTGCCGGCCAACAGGGTAATTCACCCCTCCACTTT
>.|TRBV28|.|TRBJ2-7
CASSLAQGLSYEQYF
TGTGCCAGCAGTTTAGCTCAGGGGCTATCCTACGAGCAGTACTTC
>.|TRBV3-1/TRBV3-2|TRBD1|TRBJ1-3
CASSHRTGANSGNTIYF
TGTGCCAGCAGCCATAGGACAGGGGCCAACTCTGGAAACACCATATATTTT
>.|TRBV7-3|TRBD1|TRBJ2-1
CASSIADRGNEQFF
TGTGCCAGCAGCATAGCGGACAGGGGCAATGAGCAGTTCTTC
>once|TRBV4-1|.|TRBJ1-5
CASSQVSGRGNQPQHF
TGCGCCAGCAGCCAAGTTTCTGGAAGGGGAAATCAGCCCCAGCATTTT
>.|TRBV7-9|.|TRBJ1-1
CASSLVAGVNTEAFF
TGTGCCAGCAGCTTAGTCGCAGGGGTGAACACTGAAGCTTTCTTT
>.|TRBV18|.|TRBJ2-2
CASSPPVSYTGELFF
TGTGCCAGCTCACCACCGGTCAGTTACACCGGGGAGCTGTTTTTT
>.|TRBV30|.|TRBJ2-3
CAWSQPGRGSTDTQYF
TGTGCCTGGAGTCAACCCGGGCGGGGAAGCACAGATACGCAGTATTTT
>.|TRBV5-1|.|TRBJ1-1
CASSPRSGANTEAFF
TGCGCCAGCAGCCCCCGGTCAGGGGCGAACACTGAAGCTTTCTTT
>.|TRBV5-3|TRBD1|TRBJ2-7
CARSLTGGHEQYF
TGTGCCAGAAGTCTTACAGGGGGCCACGAGCAGTACTTC
>.|TRBV19|.|TRBJ2-7
CASSIRQGGDEQYF
TGTGCCAGTAGTATACGTCAGGGGGGCGACGAGCAGTACTTC
>.|TRBV4-1|TRBD1|TRBJ2-2
CASSRDRGYVDTGELFF
TGCGCCAGCAGCCGCGACAGGGGGTACGTGGACACCGGGGAGCTGTTTTTT
>.|TRBV27|.|TRBJ1-1
CASSSRFFEAFF
TGTGCCAGCAGTTCCAGGTTTTTTGAAGCTTTCTTT
>.|TRBV7-9|TRBD2|TRBJ2-1
CASSLAGLAGAVYNEQFF
TGTGCCAGCAGCTTAGCGGGACTAGCGGGGGCTGTCTACAATGAGCAGTTCTTC
>.|TRBV27|.|TRBJ1-2
CASSLKEVTNYGYTF
TGTGCCAGCAGTTTGAAGGAGGTTACTAACTATGGCTACACCTTC
>.|TRBV3-1/TRBV3-2|.|TRBJ2-1
CEGQLTNEQFF
TGTGAGGGGCAACTGACCAATGAGCAGTTCTTC
>.|TRBV5-6|TRBD2|TRBJ2-7
CASSASRGGLANYEQYF
TGTGCCAGCAGCGCATCTAGAGGGGGACTAGCAAACTACGAGCAGTACTTC
>.|TRBV10-1|.|TRBJ1-1
CASSAGNTEAFF
TGCGCCAGCAGTGCCGGGAACACTGAAGCTTTCTTT
>.|TRBV27|TRBD1|TRBJ2-7
CASSRDRGHGEQYF
TGTGCCAGCAGTCGCGACAGGGGGCATGGCGAGCAGTACTTC
>.|TRBV18|TRBD2|TRBJ2-2
CASSPPGLAGGTGELFF
TGTGCCAGCTCACCACCCGGACTAGCGGGGGGAACCGGGGAGCTGTTTTTT
>once|TRBV30|.|TRBJ2-7
CAWKESYEQYF
TGTGCCTGGAAGGAGTCCTACGAGCAGTACTTC
>.|TRBV7-9|.|TRBJ2-5
CASSTEGETQYF
TGTGCCAGCAGCACAGAAGGAGAGACCCAGTACTTC
>once|TRBV6-2/TRBV6-3|TRBD1|TRBJ1-5
CASSYPGTGTVNNQPQHF
TGTGCCAGCAGTTACCCAGGAACCGGGACAGTCAACAATCAGCCCCAGCATTTT
>.|TRBV29-1|.|TRBJ2-1
CSVILRVSYNEQFF
TGCAGCGTTATCCTCAGGGTCTCCTACAATGAGCAGTTCTTC
>.|TRBV6-4|.|TRBJ1-6
CASSEGGGNSPLHF
TGTGCCAGCAGTGAAGGCGGCGGGAATTCACCCCTCCACTTT
>.|TRBV7-9|TRBD1|TRBJ1-1
CASSLSGTGENTEAFF
TGTGCCAGCAGCTTATCCGGGACAGGGGAAAACACTGAAGCTTTCTTT
>.|TRBV27|TRBD1|TRBJ1-5
CASSLFMSGTDYQPQHF
TGTGCCAGCAGTTTATTTATGTCCGGGACAGATTATCAGCCCCAGCATTTT
>.|TRBV6-4|TRBD1|TRBJ1-6
CASRPTGGWNNSPLHF
TGTGCCAGCAGGCCGACAGGGGGCTGGAATAATTCACCCCTCCACTTT
>once|TRBV13|TRBD1|TRBJ1-1
CASSEFGQGKVLNTEAFF
TGTGCCAGCAGCGAGTTTGGACAGGGTAAGGTTTTGAACACTGAAGCTTTCTTT
>.|TRBV7-9|.|TRBJ2-1
CASSFAGIGNEQFF
TGTGCCAGCAGCTTCGCGGGTATCGGGAATGAGCAGTTCTTC
>.|TRBV28|TRBD1|TRBJ2-7
CASSSGGRGRHEQYF
TGTGCCAGCAGCTCAGGGGGCAGGGGGAGACACGAGCAGTACTTC
>once|TRBV5-1|TRBD1|TRBJ1-4
CASSPTPDRINEKLFF
TGCGCCAGCAGCCCTACTCCGGACAGGATTAATGAAAAACTGTTTTTT
>.|TRBV7-8|.|TRBJ2-5
CASSPRAREGETQYF
TGTGCCAGCAGCCCCCGGGCCAGGGAAGGGGAGACCCAGTACTTC
>.|TRBV7-3|.|TRBJ2-1
CASSLGGAELGGQFF
TGTGCCAGCAGCTTAGGGGGGGCCGAATTGGGAGGGCAGTTCTTC
>.|TRBV5-1|.|TRBJ1-4
CASSVNREKLFF
TGCGCCAGCAGCGTTAATCGTGAAAAACTGTTTTTT
>.|TRBV10-3|.|TRBJ2-3
CAISESIVRTSKADTQYF
TGTGCCATCAGTGAGTCAATAGTACGAACTAGTAAGGCAGATACGCAGTATTTT
>few|TRBV4-1|.|TRBJ2-5
CASSQGALETQYF
TGCGCCAGCAGCCAAGGGGCCTTGGAGACCCAGTACTTC
>many|TRBV9|TRBD1|TRBJ1-2
CASSPFVGGKDGYTF
TGTGCCAGCAGCCCCTTCGTAGGGGGCAAGGATGGCTACACCTTC
>.|TRBV5-4|.|TRBJ1-1
CASSLGPDMNTEAFF
TGTGCCAGCAGCTTGGGGCCAGACATGAACACTGAAGCTTTCTTT
>.|TRBV6-5|TRBD2|TRBJ2-7
CASSYSGGLVSGEQYF
TGTGCCAGCAGTTACTCGGGCGGACTAGTCAGTGGCGAGCAGTACTTC
>.|TRBV6-5|TRBD1|TRBJ2-7
CASSTGTGAYEQYF
TGTGCCAGCAGTACCGGGACAGGAGCCTACGAGCAGTACTTC
>.|TRBV12-3/TRBV12-4|.|TRBJ2-2
CASSSTRTGELFF
TGTGCCAGCAGTTCGACTAGGACCGGGGAGCTGTTTTTT
>once|TRBV6-5|.|TRBJ2-3
CASSPTRLVDTQYF
TGTGCCAGCAGTCCCACCAGACTAGTGGATACGCAGTATTTT
>.|TRBV28|.|TRBJ2-2
CASSLSWWGHDTGELFF
TGTGCCAGCAGTTTATCCTGGTGGGGGCATGACACCGGGGAGCTGTTTTTT